Listed here are 24 T cell receptor beta chains from one sample, sequenced in a study of blood T cell repertoires in COVID-19. Produced via immunoSEQ multiplex PCR; TCRdb's table is partial and in-frame only. Among approximately 110,000 clones listed, over 65% were seen once. Material: peripheral blood. These receptors all stem from a human donor with acute or convalescent COVID-19. The donor label of this sample is uncertain.

The chain couples TRBV13 to TRBJ1-1; D gene uncertain. This CDR3 is built from 14 residues. The germline V and J ends were trimmed by 4 bases and 1 base, with 10 bases remaining between them. The germline CDR1 and CDR2 sequences are PRHDT and FYEKMQ (reference sequence). DNA of the CDR3: TGTGCCAGCAGCTGGGTGTGGGCGAACACTGAAGCTTTCTTT. Translated, it gives CASSWVWANTEAFF.

The chain employs TRBV12-5 and TRBJ1-6, with D possibly TRBD1 on 5 matching bases. The CDR3 consists of 16 residues. The germline V gene encodes CDR1 LGHNT and CDR2 FRNRAP. The ends were cut back, 4 bases at V and 6 bases at J, with 16 bases in the middle. DNA of the CDR3: TGTGCTAGTGGTTCCCCGGGAGGGACGCGTAATTCACCCCTCCACTTT. This sequence encodes CASGSPGGTRNSPLHF.

The chain links TRBV23-1 to TRBJ1-3, with TRBD1 matching over 9 bases. TRBV23-1 is an ORF, with its function uncertain. CDR3 length equals 20 residues. J lost 3 bases, V lost 5 bases, and 20 bases had no gene match. For the CDR3, the DNA is TGCGCCAGCAGTTACAAGTCGACCCCGGGACAGGGAACGAATGGAAACACCATATATTTT. It codes for CASSYKSTPGQGTNGNTIYF.

The chain is built from TRBV7-9 and TRBJ2-3; a possible D gene is TRBD2 (5 bases). CDR1 is SEHNR and CDR2 is FQNEAQ in the germline V gene (reference sequence). V dropped 8 bases and J dropped 3 bases, with 9 bases sitting between them. CDR3 length equals 12 residues. The CDR3: CASGSETDTQYF. CDR3 DNA sequence: TGTGCCAGCGGGAGCGAGACAGATACGCAGTATTTT.

The J gene is TRBJ2-5, the V gene TRBV11-2, with D possibly being TRBD1 (5 bases). The V end lost 4 bases, the J end lost 0 bases, and 12 bases lay between the germline ends. CDR3 length: 15 amino acids. Germline V gene data show CDR1 as SGHAT and CDR2 as FQNNGV. The CDR3 protein is CASSSIRVHQETQYF. The CDR3 bases are TGTGCCAGCAGCTCCATCAGGGTACACCAAGAGACCCAGTACTTC.

The gene calls are TRBV10-3 and TRBJ1-5; D call uncertain. This CDR3 region has 14 residues. Looked up from germline, CDR1 is ENHRY and CDR2 is SYGVKD. Trimming shortened V by 3 bases and J by 4 bases, and 10 bases separated the two germline ends. CDR3 amino acids: CAISERLVNQPQHF. CDR3 DNA: TGTGCCATCAGTGAACGACTAGTTAATCAGCCCCAGCATTTT.

Remarks on this clone: The junction shows a germline mismatch at one end, possibly a read error. The J gene is TRBJ1-5, the V gene TRBV7-9; D not certain. The CDR3 consists of 13 residues. Germline assignment: CDR1 SEHNR and CDR2 FQNEAQ (reference sequence). DNA of the CDR3: TGTGCCAGCAGCTTGGGTAGCAATCAGTCCCAGCATTTT. This sequence encodes CASSLGSNQSQHF.

This clone has only one observation. J is TRBJ2-2 and V is TRBV5-1, with 8 nucleotides matching TRBD2. The CDR3 is 17 residues long. CDR1 is SGHRS, CDR2 YFSETQ, per germline. V shed 3 bases and J 2 bases; nucleotides not matched to a gene: 9. CDR3 sequence reads: CASSSTERGLNTGELFF. CDR3 in DNA: TGCGCCAGCAGCTCGACGGAGCGGGGGCTCAACACCGGGGAGCTGTTTTTT.

The rearrangement links TRBV3-1 (or the pseudogene TRBV3-2) to TRBJ1-1; D unclear. V was trimmed by 4 bases and J by 2 bases, leaving 8 bases between them. This CDR3 has 13 amino acids. Germline CDR1 reads LGHDT; CDR2 reads YNNKEL (reference sequence). CDR3 sequence: CASSPRVNTEAFF. CDR3 coding DNA: TGTGCCAGCAGCCCCCGGGTAAACACTGAAGCTTTCTTT.

The chain couples TRBV24-1 to TRBJ2-3; 12 nucleotides line up with TRBD2. V dropped 4 bases and J dropped 1; count of bases not matched to a gene: 5. The CDR3 consists of 17 residues. From germline, CDR1 is KGHDR and CDR2 SFDVKD. DNA of the CDR3: TGTGCCACCAGTGACCTTCCTAGCGGGGGGGGCACAGATACGCAGTATTTT. Its translation is CATSDLPSGGGTDTQYF.

This chain uses TRBV3-1 (or the pseudogene TRBV3-2) with TRBJ2-1, with 9 bases matching TRBD2. V shed 4 bases, J shed 2 bases, and the junction held 12 bases outside the gene matches. Germline V gene lookup returns CDR1 LGHDT and CDR2 YNNKEL (reference sequence). This CDR3 is built from 18 residues. The CDR3 DNA reads as TGTGCCAGCAGCCTTACATACCCCGTAGCGGGGGCCTACAATGAGCAGTTCTTC. This encodes CASSLTYPVAGAYNEQFF.

This rearrangement joins TRBV3-1 (or the pseudogene TRBV3-2) to TRBJ2-1; tentatively, D is TRBD1 (6 bases). Trimming left V 4 bases short and J 6 bases short, with 13 bases between. The CDR3 covers 14 residues. Germline V gives CDR1 LGHDT, CDR2 YNNKEL (reference sequence). CDR3 loop: CASSPDYRVNEQFF. In DNA, the CDR3 is TGTGCCAGCAGCCCAGACTACAGGGTCAATGAGCAGTTCTTC.

Only a few counts were recorded for this clone. The CDR3 region is CAWSRGTEAFF. The DNA of the CDR3 is TGTGCCTGGTCAAGGGGCACTGAAGCTTTCTTT. The gene calls are TRBV30 and TRBJ1-1, with D perhaps matching TRBD1 (5 bases). This CDR3 has 11 amino acids. The germline CDR1 and CDR2 sequences are GTSNPN and SVGIG (reference sequence). Trimming cost V 5 bases and J 4 bases, with 8 bases left between them.

This clone has just a few counts. The V gene is TRBV4-2, the J gene TRBJ1-2; 7 bases match TRBD1. Losses at the gene ends were 1 base for V and 0 bases for J; bases not matched to a gene: 5. The CDR3 runs to 16 residues. Germline assignment: CDR1 LGHNA and CDR2 YNFKEQ. This CDR3 reads CASSQAKGTANYGYTF. CDR3 nucleotides: TGTGCCAGCAGCCAAGCCAAAGGGACAGCTAACTATGGCTACACCTTC.

The J gene is TRBJ1-5, the V gene TRBV15, with 7 positions matching TRBD1. The germline V gene encodes CDR1 LNHNV and CDR2 YYDKDF (reference sequence). Trimming cost V 0 bases and J 6 bases; bases outside gene matches: 8. The CDR3 is 16 residues long. The CDR3 sequence is CATSRELYRGGQPQHF. The CDR3 region has the DNA TGTGCCACCAGCAGAGAACTCTACAGGGGTGGTCAGCCCCAGCATTTT.

The gene calls are TRBV6-5 and TRBJ1-1; 7 bases are shared with TRBD1. Germline V lookup: CDR1 MNHEY, CDR2 SVGAGI. V was clipped by 5 bases and J by 3 bases; unmatched bases: 6. This CDR3 contains 14 residues. The CDR3 loop reads CASSRQGKDTEAFF. The CDR3 DNA is TGTGCCAGCAGTCGACAGGGTAAGGACACTGAAGCTTTCTTT.

This chain links TRBV6-7 with TRBJ1-1; 7 nucleotides line up with TRBD1. TRBV6-7 is an open reading frame whose function is uncertain. The CDR3 contains 15 residues. V shed 0 bases and J 4 bases; nucleotides not matched to a gene: 5. The CDR3 sequence is CASSYSRGQGTEAFF. The DNA of the CDR3 is TGTGCCAGCAGTTACTCGAGGGGGCAGGGCACTGAAGCTTTCTTT.

There are a few counts of this clone. The chain carries TRBV6-5 and TRBJ1-4; 10 bases are shared with TRBD1. V lost 8 bases, J lost 10 bases, and 13 bases stayed unmatched. Germline V gene lookup returns CDR1 MNHEY and CDR2 SVGAGI. The CDR3 is 15 residues long. The CDR3, as DNA: TGTGCCAGCTCCCCGATGGGGACAGGGGAAGGAAAACTGTTTTTT. Translated: CASSPMGTGEGKLFF.

The V gene is TRBV7-2, the J gene TRBJ2-1, with 9 bases lining up with TRBD1. The CDR3 runs 16 residues. After removal of 4 bases from V and 6 bases from J, the junction contained 10 bases not matched to a gene. Germline V CDR1 and CDR2: SGHTA, FQGNSA. This CDR3 is CASSSRPGQGVNEQFF. The CDR3 DNA sequence: TGTGCCAGCAGCTCCCGGCCGGGACAGGGTGTCAATGAGCAGTTCTTC. The full variable domain, rest sourced from reference TRBV7-2 and TRBJ2-1, is GAGVSQSPSNKVTEKGKDVELRCDPISGHTALYWYRQSLGQGLEFLIYFQGNSAPDKSGLPSDRFSAERTGGSVSTLTIQRTQQEDSAVYLCASSSRPGQGVNEQFFGPGTRLTVL.

This rearrangement joins TRBV5-6 to TRBJ2-1, with 12 nucleotides matching TRBD2. The junction had 8 bases not matched to a gene; V was cut back by 4 bases and J by 6 bases. The germline CDR1 and CDR2 sequences are SGHDT and YYEEEE. The CDR3 sequence is 16 residues long. The CDR3 reads CASSRPSGGALNEQFF. DNA of the CDR3: TGTGCCAGCAGCCGTCCTAGCGGGGGGGCTCTCAATGAGCAGTTCTTC.

This chain uses TRBV6-1 with TRBJ2-2; 9 bases fit TRBD2. Germline V gene data show CDR1 as MNHNS and CDR2 as SASEGT. This CDR3 region has 15 residues. Trimming at V came to 2 bases and at J to 3 bases, leaving 1 base not matched to a gene. This chain's CDR3 is CASSESSGDTGELFF. The CDR3 region has the DNA TGTGCCAGCAGTGAATCTAGCGGGGACACCGGGGAGCTGTTTTTT.

The chain carries TRBV6-6 and TRBJ2-1, with D perhaps matching TRBD2 (6 bases). CDR3 length equals 14 residues. With 2 bases removed from V and 4 bases from J, the gap between germline ends came to 9 bases. In germline, CDR1 is MNHNY, CDR2 SVGAGI (reference sequence). The CDR3 DNA reads TGTGCCAGCAGTTACCGGGACTCTTACAATGAGCAGTTCTTC. This encodes CASSYRDSYNEQFF.

The rearrangement links TRBV18 to TRBJ1-1; a weak D match, TRBD1 (6 bases). In germline, CDR1 is KGHSH, CDR2 LQKENI. Between the trimmed V and J ends, which lost 2 bases and 4 bases, there was a span of 14 bases. This CDR3 contains 15 residues. CDR3 loop: CASSPGGAYGTEAFF. CDR3 DNA sequence: TGTGCCAGCTCACCAGGGGGGGCGTACGGCACTGAAGCTTTCTTT. The whole variable domain, remainder taken from reference TRBV18 and TRBJ1-1, is NAGVMQNPRHLVRRRGQEARLRCSPMKGHSHVYWYRQLPEEGLKFMVYLQKENIIDESGMPKERFSAEFPKEGPSILRIQQVVRGDSAAYFCASSPGGAYGTEAFFGQGTRLTVV.

The rearrangement uses TRBV6-1 and TRBJ2-7; possibly TRBD2 for D (6 bases). This CDR3 region has 12 residues. CDR1 and CDR2 (germline): MNHNS, SASEGT. V dropped 0 bases and J dropped 7 bases, with 7 bases sitting between them. This chain's CDR3 is CASSEAGGEQYF. Here the CDR3 DNA reads TGTGCCAGCAGTGAAGCGGGGGGAGAGCAGTACTTC.